Listed here is a single T cell receptor (beta chain). No antigen is known for it. This sample stems from a study of T cell responses to AZD1222 COVID-19 vaccine. Study-wide results and caveats: Females made up more of the donors, who were largely white British, and clonal diversity may have come out too low.

Second-dose schedules of about 4 or about 12 weeks were combined. Produced via immunoSEQ multiplex PCR; TCRdb's table is partial and in-frame only. The sample has under 150,000 clones; approximately 87% are singletons. CDR1 and CDR2 from the germline V gene are SEHNR and FQNEAQ (reference sequence). The CDR3 consists of 13 residues. V lost 6 bases and J lost 0, with 6 bases in between. The material was peripheral blood, obtained 28 days after the second AZD1222 dose. The chain employs TRBV7-9 and TRBJ1-3; no firm D call. The origin of this receptor is an adult who received the AZD1222 COVID-19 vaccine. CDR3 in amino acids: CASSSYSGNTIYF. The DNA for the CDR3 is TGTGCCAGCAGTTCATACTCTGGAAACACCATATATTTT.